The present TCR beta chain was sequenced within a study of blood T cell repertoires in COVID-19. Study in general: Spain, Italy and the United States supplied samples that represented acute and convalescent COVID-19. PBMCs, B-cell-depleted T cells, or T cells provided the cDNA or gDNA that made up the material.

Only in-frame clones appear in the TCRdb table, and some are missing; sequencing was by immunoSEQ multiplex PCR. The data show some 240,000 clones, more than 85% seen once. Seattle's enrolled individuals joined amid active infection and were then monitored longitudinally. CDR1 and CDR2 from the germline V gene are MNHEY and SMNVEV (reference sequence). The CDR3 consists of 15 residues. The V and J ends lost 5 bases and 0 bases respectively, with 11 bases between them. The specimen sequenced was peripheral blood. This clonotype was obtained from a man aged 60 to 69 with COVID-19, enrolled during active disease. This sequence joins TRBV27 and TRBJ1-5, with D possibly being TRBD1 (5 bases). CDR3 nucleotides: TGTGCCAGCAGTGCCCAGGGCCTTAGCAATCAGCCCCAGCATTTT. This translates into CASSAQGLSNQPQHF.